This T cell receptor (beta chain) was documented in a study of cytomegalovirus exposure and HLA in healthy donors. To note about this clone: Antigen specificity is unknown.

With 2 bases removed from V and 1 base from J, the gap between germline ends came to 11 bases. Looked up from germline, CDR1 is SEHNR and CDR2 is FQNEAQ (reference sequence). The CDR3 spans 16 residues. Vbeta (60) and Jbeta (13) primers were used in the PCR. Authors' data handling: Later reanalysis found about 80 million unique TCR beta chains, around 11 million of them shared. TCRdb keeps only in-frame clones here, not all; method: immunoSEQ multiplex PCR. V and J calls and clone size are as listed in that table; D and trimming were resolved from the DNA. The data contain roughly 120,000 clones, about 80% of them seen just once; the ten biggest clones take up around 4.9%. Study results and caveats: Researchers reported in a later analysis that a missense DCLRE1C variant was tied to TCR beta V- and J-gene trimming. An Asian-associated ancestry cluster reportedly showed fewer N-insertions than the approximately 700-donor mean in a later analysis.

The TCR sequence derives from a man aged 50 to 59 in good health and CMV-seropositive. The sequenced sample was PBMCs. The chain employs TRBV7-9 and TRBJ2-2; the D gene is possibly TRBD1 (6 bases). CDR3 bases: TGTGCCAGCAGCTTACCGACAGGTGGGAACACCGGGGAGCTGTTTTTT. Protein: CASSLPTGGNTGELFF.